The subject of this entry is one TCR beta chain. Its antigen is currently unknown. This sample is part of a study of T-cell reconstitution after alpha-beta-depleted transplantation in children. Broader study findings: Reportedly, roughly two months post-transplant, alpha-beta T cells arose from several hundred expanded graft clones. From surviving recipient T cells and thymic progenitors came the high day-60 TCRbeta diversity observed in some patients.

The library targeted TCRbeta and was prepared with unique molecular identifiers. TCRdb fed the PCR reads into MiXCR, producing one record per CDR3 protein. The data show a few hundred thousand distinct CDR3 sequences, approximately 30% seen once. Trimming at V came to 6 bases and at J to 2 bases, leaving 6 bases not matched to a gene. Germline V gene sequence: CDR1 MDHEN, CDR2 SYDVKM. The CDR3 is made up of 15 amino acids. The V and J genes are TRBV28 and TRBJ2-1; TRBD1 agrees at 8 bases. The clonotype comes from a boy under three years old with Wiskott-Aldrich syndrome, due to receive a stem cell transplant. The input for sequencing was PBMCs, taken before TCRalphabeta/CD19-depleted stem cell transplant. The CDR3 nucleotides read TGTGCCAGCAGGGATACAGGGGGGACCTACAATGAGCAGTTCTTC. Residues: CASRDTGGTYNEQFF. Based on the CDR3 plus reference TRBV28 and TRBJ2-1, the full variable domain is DVKVTQSSRYLVKRTGEKVFLECVQDMDHENMFWYRQDPGLGLRLIYFSYDVKMKEKGDIPEGYSVSREKKERFSLILESASTNQTSMYLCASRDTGGTYNEQFFGPGTRLTVL.